The next 25 T cell receptor beta chains were all read from a single sample in a study of shared clonotypes between healthy human individuals. It was CD45RO-negative cells, positively selected for CCR7, that made up naive CD8 cells, with terminally differentiated effector memory CD45RA+ cells excluded. Measured with immunoSEQ multiplex PCR; TCRdb has only the in-frame clones, and not every one. The table has 2 million to 2.5 million clones, about 95% seen once. Sequenced sample: naive CD8+ T cells sorted from blood. Receptors were obtained from a man between 18 and 35 years old in good health.

This rearrangement joins TRBV27 to TRBJ1-6; D not resolved. Germline V gene data show CDR1 as MNHEY and CDR2 as SMNVEV (reference sequence). The CDR3 is 13 residues long. Trimming removed 3 bases from V and 7 bases from J, with 7 bases in between. The CDR3 region is CASSFSGNSPLHF. CDR3 bases: TGTGCCAGCAGTTTTTCGGGAAATTCACCCCTCCACTTT.

The chain is built from TRBV19 and TRBJ2-2; TRBD2 aligns across 7 bases. The V gene end was trimmed by 7 bases and the J gene end by 2 bases; junction bases not matched to a gene: 4. Germline lookup yields CDR1 LNHDA and CDR2 SQIVND (reference sequence). The CDR3 contains 14 residues. CDR3 in amino acids: CASNKRGNTGELFF. The CDR3 DNA reads as TGTGCCAGTAACAAGCGGGGAAACACCGGGGAGCTGTTTTTT. The complete variable domain, with remaining parts taken from reference TRBV19 and TRBJ2-2, reads DGGITQSPKYLFRKEGQNVTLSCEQNLNHDAMYWYRQDPGQGLRLIYYSQIVNDFQKGDIAEGYSVSREKKESFPLTVTSAQKNPTAFYLCASNKRGNTGELFFGEGSRLTVL.

The chain combines TRBV9 with TRBJ2-1, with 8 nucleotides matching TRBD2. Germline CDR1 is SGDLS and CDR2 is YYNGEE. The CDR3 contains 14 residues. J lost 10 bases, V lost 6 bases, and 12 bases had no gene match. Written as DNA, the CDR3 is TGTGCCAGCACGGGGGGACTAGACCTGATGGAGCAGTTCTTC. Protein product: CASTGGLDLMEQFF.

The chain has TRBV28 and TRBJ1-5; D unclear. The CDR3 sequence is 14 residues long. Germline V gene sequence: CDR1 MDHEN, CDR2 SYDVKM. V lost 4 bases and J lost 6, with 13 bases in between. CDR3 residues: CASSSGITSQPQHF. DNA of the CDR3: TGTGCCAGCAGTTCCGGAATTACGAGTCAGCCCCAGCATTTT.

The chain joins TRBV4-3 to TRBJ2-2; D gene uncertain. CDR3 length equals 14 residues. In germline, CDR1 is LGHNA, CDR2 YSLEER. Trimming cost V 1 base and J 5 bases, with 8 bases left between them. The CDR3 here is CASSQGARTGELFF. DNA of the CDR3: TGCGCCAGCAGCCAAGGGGCTCGGACCGGGGAGCTGTTTTTT.

This chain links TRBV19 with TRBJ2-7, with D possibly TRBD2 on 5 matching bases. The CDR3 length is 16 residues. Germline assignment: CDR1 LNHDA and CDR2 SQIVND (reference sequence). V was cut by 10 bases and J by 7 bases, with 29 bases left in between. Here the CDR3 reads CAKNRLRLALALEQYF. The DNA of the CDR3 is TGTGCCAAGAATCGTCTCCGGCTAGCTCTGGCGCTTGAGCAGTACTTC.

The chain employs TRBV5-1 and TRBJ1-5, with 9 bases aligning to TRBD1. V was pared by 4 bases and J by 7 bases, with 3 bases of the junction left unmatched. The CDR3 covers 13 residues. Germline V CDR1 and CDR2: SGHRS, YFSETQ. The CDR3 loop is CASSPGQGQPQHF. Here the CDR3 DNA reads TGCGCCAGCAGCCCGGGACAGGGACAGCCCCAGCATTTT.

The genes are TRBV25-1 and TRBJ2-7, with 11 bases identical to TRBD1. The CDR3 runs 17 residues. Per germline, CDR1 MGHDK and CDR2 SYGVNS. J gave up 0 bases and V 4 bases, and 8 bases lay outside the gene matches. CDR3 nucleotide sequence: TGTGCCAGCAGTGTGGGACAGGGGGAGGGAAGCTCCTACGAGCAGTACTTC. Translating it yields CASSVGQGEGSSYEQYF.

V is TRBV29-1 and J is TRBJ1-2; D not resolved. The CDR3 is 14 amino acids. From germline, CDR1 is SQVTM and CDR2 ANQGSEA. V was shortened by 0 bases and J by 7 bases, with 15 bases between the two germline ends. The CDR3 region has the DNA TGCAGCGTTGAAGATTTAATGGGAGGACTTGGCTACACCTTC. Translation: CSVEDLMGGLGYTF.

On this clone itself: A junction end diverges from the germline sequence, so it may reflect a read error. The chain has TRBV7-7 and TRBJ2-2; unclear D gene. The germline V gene encodes CDR1 SSHAT and CDR2 FNYEAQ (reference sequence). The CDR3 spans 13 residues. The DNA for the CDR3 is TGTGCTAGCAGCTTGGGTTACACCGGGGAGCTGTTTTTT. It translates to CASSLGYTGELFF. Based on the CDR3 plus reference TRBV7-7 and TRBJ2-2, the full variable domain is GAGVSQSPRYKVTKRGQDVTLRCDPISSHATLYWYQQALGQGPEFLTYFNYEAQPDKSGLPSDRFSAERPEGSISTLTIQRTEQRDSAMYRCASSLGYTGELFFGEGSRLTVL.

V usage is TRBV10-3 and J usage is TRBJ2-3, with D possibly being TRBD1 or TRBD2 (5 bases each). Germline values: CDR1 ENHRY, CDR2 SYGVKD. Trimming left V 8 bases short and J 2 bases short, with 20 bases between. This CDR3 has 16 amino acids. CDR3 nucleotides: TGTGCCATCTCCGGGACCTCAGGAGAGGACACAGATACGCAGTATTTT. Translating gives CAISGTSGEDTDTQYF.

Turning to this clone: Other DNA sequences in this specimen translate into the identical CDR3. The chain recombines TRBV7-9 with TRBJ1-2; D might be TRBD1 (5 bases). Between the trimmed V and J ends, which lost 3 bases and 4 bases, there was a span of 9 bases. The CDR3 length is 13 residues. From germline, CDR1 is SEHNR and CDR2 FQNEAQ (reference sequence). The CDR3 reads CASSLGPSYGYTF. The CDR3 DNA follows: TGTGCCAGCAGCTTGGGACCGTCCTATGGCTACACCTTC.

This clone came up once. The J gene is TRBJ1-1, the V gene TRBV29-1, with D possibly being TRBD1 (5 bases). Between the trimmed V and J ends, which lost 4 bases and 6 bases, there was a span of 12 bases. The CDR3 spans 12 residues. CDR1 and CDR2 (germline): SQVTM, ANQGSEA. CDR3 residues: CSVGVGAPEAFF. DNA of the CDR3: TGCAGCGTTGGAGTTGGGGCGCCTGAAGCTTTCTTT.

The chain joins TRBV11-2 to TRBJ1-2; TRBD1 aligns across 10 bases. With 3 bases clipped from V and 2 bases from J, the junction kept 6 bases outside the gene matches. The CDR3 runs 16 residues. The germline CDR1 and CDR2 sequences are SGHAT and FQNNGV. CDR3 protein: CASSFDGTGDNYGYTF. Written as DNA, the CDR3 is TGTGCCAGCAGCTTTGACGGGACAGGGGACAACTATGGCTACACCTTC. Supplemented by reference TRBV11-2 and TRBJ1-2, the full variable domain reads EAGVAQSPRYKIIEKRQSVAFWCNPISGHATLYWYQQILGQGPKLLIQFQNNGVVDDSQLPKDRFSAERLKGVDSTLKIQPAKLEDSAVYLCASSFDGTGDNYGYTFGSGTRLTVV.

The chain is built from TRBV9 and TRBJ1-3; D unclear. Germline V CDR1 and CDR2: SGDLS, YYNGEE. Deletions cut 0 bases from V and 4 bases from J, with 11 bases between. This CDR3 spans 15 amino acids. The CDR3 region is CASSVEGSAGNTIYF. DNA of the CDR3: TGTGCCAGCAGCGTAGAAGGGTCTGCAGGAAACACCATATATTTT.

Notes on this clone: Other DNA sequences of this sample code for an identical CDR3. This chain joins TRBV7-9 and TRBJ1-4; D not resolved. V was clipped by 1 base and J by 11 bases, with 8 bases between them. Germline V gene lookup returns CDR1 SEHNR and CDR2 FQNEAQ (reference sequence). This CDR3 is 12 amino acids long. The DNA for the CDR3 is TGTGCCAGCAGCTTAGGGGAGGAGAAACTGTTTTTT. It is translated as CASSLGEEKLFF.

V is TRBV28 and J is TRBJ2-2; 8 nucleotides align to TRBD2. V lost 5 bases, J lost 9 bases, and 11 bases stayed unmatched. The CDR3 spans 15 residues. The germline V gene encodes CDR1 MDHEN and CDR2 SYDVKM. DNA of the CDR3: TGTGCCAGCAGTCTCGATGCGGGGGGCAGGCGGGAGCTGTTTTTT. Protein: CASSLDAGGRRELFF.

This chain uses TRBV7-2 with TRBJ2-7; TRBD1 agrees at 7 bases. In germline, CDR1 is SGHTA, CDR2 FQGNSA. CDR3 length equals 15 residues. Trimming cost V 5 bases and J 3 bases; bases outside gene matches: 10. The chain's CDR3 is CASSEIGTANYEQYF. CDR3 sequence (DNA): TGTGCCAGCAGCGAAATAGGGACAGCTAACTACGAGCAGTACTTC.

CDR3 nucleotide sequence: TGTGCCAGCAGCTGGGGACAACTGAACACCGGGGAGCTGTTTTTT. This encodes CASSWGQLNTGELFF. This chain links TRBV9 with TRBJ2-2, with D possibly TRBD1 on 6 matching bases. This CDR3 spans 15 amino acids. Germline CDR1 and CDR2: SGDLS and YYNGEE. Trimming removed 4 bases from V and 1 base from J, with 11 bases in between.

This clone was counted only a few times. The chain links TRBV9 to TRBJ1-2, with D maybe TRBD1 (5 bases). Per the germline V gene, CDR1 is SGDLS and CDR2 is YYNGEE. This CDR3 contains 14 residues. Deletions cut 0 bases from V and 5 bases from J, with 11 bases between. The CDR3 DNA reads TGTGCCAGCAGCGTAGGTGGGACGGAATATGGCTACACCTTC. Translating it yields CASSVGGTEYGYTF.

The genes are TRBV28 and TRBJ1-5, with D perhaps TRBD1 (6 bases). The CDR3 extends over 14 amino acids. From germline, CDR1 is MDHEN and CDR2 SYDVKM. V was cut by 7 bases and J by 7 bases, with 17 bases left in between. CDR3 sequence reads: CASNLGGGGQPQHF. The CDR3 DNA reads as TGTGCCAGCAACCTCGGGGGGGGCGGGCAGCCCCAGCATTTT.

V gene TRBV7-2 combines with J gene TRBJ2-7; D unclear. Trimming left V 5 bases short and J 3 bases short, with 8 bases between. Germline CDR1 reads SGHTA; CDR2 reads FQGNSA. The CDR3 length is 12 residues. The CDR3: CASSPDHYEQYF. For the CDR3, the DNA is TGTGCCAGCAGCCCGGACCACTACGAGCAGTACTTC. The complete variable domain, with remaining parts taken from reference TRBV7-2 and TRBJ2-7, reads GAGVSQSPSNKVTEKGKDVELRCDPISGHTALYWYRQSLGQGLEFLIYFQGNSAPDKSGLPSDRFSAERTGGSVSTLTIQRTQQEDSAVYLCASSPDHYEQYFGPGTRLTVT.

The count of this clone is one. This chain uses TRBV7-3 with TRBJ1-5; TRBD1 aligns across 10 bases. Germline CDR1 and CDR2: SGHTA and FQGTGA. Unmatched junction bases numbered 7, after V lost 3 bases and J lost 2 bases. The CDR3 has 17 amino acids. Here the CDR3 reads CASSLGTGVAGNQPQHF. CDR3 bases: TGTGCCAGCAGCTTGGGGACAGGGGTGGCCGGCAATCAGCCCCAGCATTTT.

This chain links TRBV2 with TRBJ2-3, with no clear D. There are 15 residues in the CDR3. In germline, CDR1 is SNHLY, CDR2 FYNNEI. Deletions cut 6 bases from V and 1 base from J, with 14 bases between. CDR3 sequence reads: CASRVGLHGTDTQYF. CDR3 DNA sequence: TGTGCCAGCAGGGTCGGGCTCCACGGCACAGATACGCAGTATTTT. Looking up the rest from reference TRBV2 and TRBJ2-3 gives the full variable domain: EPEVTQTPSHQVTQMGQEVILRCVPISNHLYFYWYRQILGQKVEFLVSFYNNEISEKSEIFDDQFSVERPDGSNFTLKIRSTKLEDSAMYFCASRVGLHGTDTQYFGPGTRLTVL.

This clone was seen only once. The CDR3 region is CASSRTGMNTEAFF. The CDR3, as DNA: TGTGCCAGCAGCCGGACAGGGATGAACACTGAAGCTTTCTTT. The chain employs TRBV5-6 and TRBJ1-1; TRBD1 matches at 8 bases. Germline V gene sequence: CDR1 SGHDT, CDR2 YYEEEE. The junction had 2 bases not matched to a gene; V was cut back by 4 bases and J by 0 bases. The CDR3 is 14 residues long.